Included here is one TCR beta chain sequence, with context. Its antigen is not identified. The data originate from a study of CD8 T cells in ankylosing spondylitis. V was shortened by 0 bases and J by 1 base, with 17 bases between the two germline ends. Germline loops: CDR1 SGDLS, CDR2 YYNGEE. This CDR3 spans 18 amino acids. General observations from the study: Earlier literature documents some of the motif variants in reactive arthritis synovial fluid and blood. The authors reported significant enrichment of disease-linked clones in matched ankylosing spondylitis synovial fluid. Seemingly distinctive of ankylosing spondylitis blood was a TCR beta motif formed by eight highly homologous variants. Disease-linked clones bore a CD8+ phenotype, appearing relatively rarely in peripheral blood.

TCRdb re-analysed the 5' RACE reads in MiXCR, keeping a single row per CDR3 protein. Of more than 650,000 distinct CDR3 sequences listed, approximately 12% are singletons. The rearrangement links TRBV9 to TRBJ2-1; a possible D gene is TRBD1 (5 bases). The material sequenced was blood, either unsorted or a sorted T cell fraction (not recorded which). This sequence was found in a male donor with ankylosing spondylitis. The CDR3 is CASSVASVAGRSYNEQFF. The CDR3 nucleotides are TGTGCCAGCAGCGTAGCGTCGGTGGCAGGGCGTTCCTACAATGAGCAGTTCTTC.